The next 23 T cell receptor beta chains were all read from a single sample in a study of cytomegalovirus exposure and HLA in healthy donors. The PCR made use of 60 Vbeta and 13 Jbeta primers. Method: immunoSEQ multiplex PCR; TCRdb's copy keeps in-frame clones and lacks some. The sample lists 150,000 to 200,000 clones; roughly 80% were seen once. The sample was PBMCs. These receptors all come from a female donor in good health and CMV-seronegative.

This clone has only one observation. The gene calls are TRBV10-1 and TRBJ2-5; D unclear. The CDR3 extends over 14 amino acids. V lost 3 bases, J lost 7 bases, and 15 bases lay in between. CDR1 and CDR2 (germline): WNHNN, SYGVQD (reference sequence). In DNA form, the CDR3 reads TGCGCCAGCAGTGAAGGCGTCGGCCCAGGGACCCAGTACTTC. This encodes CASSEGVGPGTQYF.

This clone was found once. The chain links TRBV28 to TRBJ1-5, with TRBD1 as a possible D gene (5 bases). This CDR3 region has 15 residues. Germline CDR1 and CDR2: MDHEN and SYDVKM. V was cut by 1 base and J by 9 bases, with 16 bases left in between. DNA for the CDR3: TGTGCCAGCAGTTTATCTTCTACAGGCCGCGGGCCCCAGCATTTT. As protein: CASSLSSTGRGPQHF.

The chain uses TRBV6-5 and TRBJ2-1, with TRBD1 as a possible D gene (6 bases). V was clipped by 0 bases and J by 5 bases, with 14 bases between them. Germline V CDR1 and CDR2: MNHEY, SVGAGI. CDR3 size: 16 residues. The CDR3 loop is CASSYSIGQTNNEQFF. CDR3 sequence (DNA): TGTGCCAGCAGTTACTCGATAGGACAGACCAACAATGAGCAGTTCTTC.

The gene calls are TRBV19 and TRBJ2-7; possible D gene TRBD1, 6 bases. The germline gives CDR1 LNHDA, CDR2 SQIVND (reference sequence). V lost 7 bases and J lost 7, with 35 bases in between. The length of the CDR3 is 19 residues. CDR3 protein: CASTKKAEPQGVLIWEQYF. The CDR3 DNA reads TGTGCCAGTACCAAGAAGGCGGAACCACAGGGTGTCTTGATTTGGGAGCAGTACTTC.

This clone appeared a few times. The J gene is TRBJ1-1, the V gene TRBV4-3; D remains unclear. The CDR3 is 14 residues long. V dropped 3 bases and J dropped 5 bases, with 13 bases sitting between them. Germline V gene sequence: CDR1 LGHNA, CDR2 YSLEER. This chain's CDR3 is CASSHMMGETEAFF. The CDR3 DNA sequence: TGCGCCAGCAGCCATATGATGGGAGAGACTGAAGCTTTCTTT.

The J gene is TRBJ2-3, the V gene TRBV6-5; TRBD2 matches at 10 bases. CDR3 length: 15 amino acids. From germline, CDR1 is MNHEY and CDR2 SVGAGI. V shed 4 bases, J shed 3 bases, and the junction held 4 bases outside the gene matches. Here the CDR3 DNA reads TGTGCCAGCAGTTCGACTAGCGGGCCGACAGATACGCAGTATTTT. Its protein product is CASSSTSGPTDTQYF.

The V and J genes are TRBV6-5 and TRBJ2-1; D might be TRBD2 (5 bases). Trimming left V 7 bases short and J 0 bases short, with 13 bases between. The CDR3 contains 15 residues. Germline CDR1 reads MNHEY; CDR2 reads SVGAGI. The CDR3 region has the DNA TGTGCCAGCACTGGACTCTTCAGCTCCTACAATGAGCAGTTCTTC. Translation: CASTGLFSSYNEQFF.

The rearrangement links TRBV5-4 to TRBJ2-7, with TRBD2 as a possible D gene (5 bases). V shed 4 bases and J shed 3 bases, with 17 bases lying between them. This CDR3 contains 15 residues. Germline lookup yields CDR1 SGHNT and CDR2 YYREEE (reference sequence). The chain's CDR3 is CASSPLREGFYEQYF. The CDR3 bases are TGTGCCAGCAGCCCCCTCCGGGAAGGATTCTACGAGCAGTACTTC.

The CDR3 DNA is TGTGCCAGCAGCCCACAGGGCTCCTCTGGGGCCAACGTCCTGACTTTC. It yields the protein CASSPQGSSGANVLTF. The chain recombines TRBV7-3 with TRBJ2-6, with D perhaps matching TRBD1 (6 bases). V was shortened by 5 bases and J by 0 bases, with 11 bases between the two germline ends. Germline CDR1 is SGHTA and CDR2 is FQGTGA. CDR3 size: 16 residues. The full variable domain, rest sourced from reference TRBV7-3 and TRBJ2-6, is GAGVSQTPSNKVTEKGKYVELRCDPISGHTALYWYRQSLGQGPEFLIYFQGTGAADDSGLPNDRFFAVRPEGSVSTLKIQRTERGDSAVYLCASSPQGSSGANVLTFGAGSRLTVL.

CDR3 sequence: CASSLVAGPRRELFF. The CDR3 DNA is TGTGCCAGCAGCCTGGTAGCGGGGCCAAGGCGGGAGCTGTTTTTT. The chain links TRBV7-9 to TRBJ2-2; the match to TRBD2 covers 8 bases. This CDR3 is built from 15 residues. The V gene end was trimmed by 5 bases and the J gene end by 9 bases; junction bases not matched to a gene: 11. The germline gives CDR1 SEHNR, CDR2 FQNEAQ (reference sequence). Based on the CDR3 plus reference TRBV7-9 and TRBJ2-2, the full variable domain is DTGVSQNPRHKITKRGQNVTFRCDPISEHNRLYWYRQTLGQGPEFLTYFQNEAQLEKSRLLSDRFSAERPKGSFSTLEIQRTEQGDSAMYLCASSLVAGPRRELFFGEGSRLTVL.

The chain links TRBV18 to TRBJ2-5; TRBD1 is a possible D gene (5 bases). Germline lookup yields CDR1 KGHSH and CDR2 LQKENI. The V gene lost 3 bases and the J gene lost 5 bases, with 16 bases spanning the gap. This CDR3 is 15 amino acids long. The CDR3, as DNA: TGTGCCAGCTCACCGGGGCCGCCGGAGTACGAGACCCAGTACTTC. It is translated as CASSPGPPEYETQYF.

The CDR3 reads CASSLHPTGGSGYTF. The CDR3 coding sequence is TGTGCCAGCAGCTTACATCCTACGGGAGGAAGTGGCTACACCTTC. The chain joins TRBV7-3 to TRBJ1-2; D not resolved. Looked up from germline, CDR1 is SGHTA and CDR2 is FQGTGA. V lost 2 bases to trimming and J lost 7 bases, with 17 bases between them. The CDR3 is 15 residues long.

This chain joins TRBV5-1 and TRBJ2-2, with D possibly matching TRBD1 (5 bases). This CDR3 is 14 amino acids long. Germline CDR1 reads SGHRS; CDR2 reads YFSETQ. Trimming removed 3 bases at V and 5 bases at J, with 11 bases between. The CDR3 nucleotides are TGCGCCAGCAGCTCCGGACACTCGACCGGGGAGCTGTTTTTT. This encodes CASSSGHSTGELFF.

The chain couples TRBV6-4 to TRBJ2-5; 10 bases are shared with TRBD1. Germline-derived CDR1 and CDR2 are MRHNA and SNTAGT. This CDR3 region has 16 residues. V was pared by 6 bases and J by 5 bases, with 12 bases of the junction left unmatched. CDR3 bases: TGTGCCAGCAGCAGCCTCCGGGACAGGGGTTGGGAGACCCAGTACTTC. Protein product: CASSSLRDRGWETQYF.

This clone was seen more than once but under ten times. The V and J genes are TRBV5-1 and TRBJ1-5, with D unresolved. The V end was cut by 7 bases, the J end by 0 bases, with 8 bases between. Germline V gives CDR1 SGHRS, CDR2 YFSETQ. CDR3 length: 13 residues. The CDR3 spells CASRQNSNQPQHF. In nucleotides, the CDR3 is TGCGCCAGCCGACAAAATAGCAATCAGCCCCAGCATTTT.

V gene TRBV4-3 combines with J gene TRBJ2-3; 12 positions match TRBD2. Germline values: CDR1 LGHNA, CDR2 YSLEER. The CDR3 sequence is 19 residues long. V was pared by 0 bases and J by 1 base, with 8 bases of the junction left unmatched. This CDR3 reads CASSQELAGGQSGTDTQYF. Here the CDR3 DNA reads TGCGCCAGCAGCCAAGAGCTAGCGGGGGGGCAGTCTGGCACAGATACGCAGTATTTT.

This clone has more than one count but fewer than ten. The chain combines TRBV7-9 with TRBJ2-1; TRBD2 aligns across 8 bases. The CDR3 covers 15 residues. Germline lookup yields CDR1 SEHNR and CDR2 FQNEAQ (reference sequence). With V trimmed by 1 base and J by 5 bases, 4 bases remained unmatched. CDR3 nucleotide sequence: TGTGCCAGCAGCTTAGGACTAGCGCAAAACAATGAGCAGTTCTTC. This translates into CASSLGLAQNNEQFF. The variable domain in full, with the rest retrieved from reference TRBV7-9 and TRBJ2-1, is DTGVSQNPRHKITKRGQNVTFRCDPISEHNRLYWYRQTLGQGPEFLTYFQNEAQLEKSRLLSDRFSAERPKGSFSTLEIQRTEQGDSAMYLCASSLGLAQNNEQFFGPGTRLTVL.

CDR3 sequence (DNA): TGTGCCAGTAGCGTCCGGGGGTCGGACACCGGGGAGCTGTTTTTT. As protein: CASSVRGSDTGELFF. The chain links TRBV19 to TRBJ2-2; perhaps TRBD2 as D (6 bases). CDR1 is LNHDA and CDR2 is SQIVND in the germline V gene (reference sequence). Trimming cost V 6 bases and J 3 bases, with 14 bases left between them. There are 15 residues in the CDR3.

The chain carries TRBV7-2 and TRBJ2-3, with D perhaps TRBD1 (5 bases). The germline V and J ends were trimmed by 0 bases and 8 bases, with 12 bases remaining between them. CDR1 and CDR2 from the germline V gene are SGHTA and FQGNSA. The CDR3 is 14 residues long. The CDR3 DNA sequence: TGTGCCAGCAGCTTAGCGGGGCAGGTCCGTACGCAGTATTTT. It translates to CASSLAGQVRTQYF. Drawing the rest from reference TRBV7-2 and TRBJ2-3, the complete variable domain is GAGVSQSPSNKVTEKGKDVELRCDPISGHTALYWYRQSLGQGLEFLIYFQGNSAPDKSGLPSDRFSAERTGGSVSTLTIQRTQQEDSAVYLCASSLAGQVRTQYFGPGTRLTVL.

The CDR3 nucleotides are TGCGCCAGCAGCTTCGGACTAGCGGGGGGTAATGAGCAGTTCTTC. Protein sequence: CASSFGLAGGNEQFF. The chain carries TRBV4-1 and TRBJ2-1; TRBD2 aligns across 14 bases. CDR1 and CDR2 (germline): MGHRA, YSYEKL. The CDR3 consists of 15 residues. V lost 5 bases to trimming and J lost 7 bases; unmatched junction nucleotides: 4.

The chain links TRBV2 to TRBJ2-7; TRBD2 matches at 8 bases. This CDR3 is 22 amino acids long. After removal of 3 bases from V and 0 bases from J, the junction contained 25 bases not matched to a gene. Germline V gene data show CDR1 as SNHLY and CDR2 as FYNNEI. The CDR3 region is CASSDIVQAQTGGGPPSYEQYF. CDR3 in DNA: TGTGCCAGCAGTGATATCGTCCAAGCGCAAACCGGCGGGGGGCCGCCCTCCTACGAGCAGTACTTC.

This clone was recorded a few times. This chain connects TRBV7-2 to TRBJ1-1; TRBD1 matches at 8 bases. The V and J ends lost 1 base and 1 base, in that order; junction bases with no gene match: 5. The CDR3 runs 16 residues. Germline assignment: CDR1 SGHTA and CDR2 FQGNSA. CDR3 in amino acids: CASSLGTGTGNTEAFF. Written as DNA, the CDR3 is TGTGCCAGCAGCTTAGGAACCGGGACAGGGAACACTGAAGCTTTCTTT.

The V call is TRBV9, the J call TRBJ2-4, with 12 bases that match TRBD1. The CDR3 runs 16 residues. Germline CDR1 SGDLS, CDR2 YYNGEE. Trimming cost V 3 bases and J 2 bases; bases outside gene matches: 3. The CDR3 DNA reads as TGTGCCAGCAGCGACCGGGACAGGGGGCCCAAAAACATTCAGTACTTC. It translates to CASSDRDRGPKNIQYF.